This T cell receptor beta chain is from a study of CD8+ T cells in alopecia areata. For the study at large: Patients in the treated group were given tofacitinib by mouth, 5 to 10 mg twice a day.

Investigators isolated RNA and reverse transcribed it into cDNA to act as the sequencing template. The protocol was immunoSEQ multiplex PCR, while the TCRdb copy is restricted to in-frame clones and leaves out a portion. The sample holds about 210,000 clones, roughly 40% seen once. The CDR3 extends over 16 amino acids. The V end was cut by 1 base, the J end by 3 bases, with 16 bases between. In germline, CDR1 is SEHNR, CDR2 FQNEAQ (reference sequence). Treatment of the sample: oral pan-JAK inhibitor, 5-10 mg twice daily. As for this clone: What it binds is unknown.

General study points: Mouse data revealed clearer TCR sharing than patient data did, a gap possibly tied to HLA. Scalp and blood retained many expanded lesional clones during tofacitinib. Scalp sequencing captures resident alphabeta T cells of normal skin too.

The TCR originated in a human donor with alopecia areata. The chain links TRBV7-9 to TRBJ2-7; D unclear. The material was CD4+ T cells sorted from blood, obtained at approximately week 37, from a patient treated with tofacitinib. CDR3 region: CASSLEGPAPNYEQYF. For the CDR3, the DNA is TGTGCCAGCAGCTTAGAAGGGCCAGCACCGAACTACGAGCAGTACTTC.